Listed below are T cell receptor beta chains from one sample, sequenced in a study of beta chain features in type 1 diabetes. Generated by immunoSEQ multiplex PCR, the TCRdb table keeps only in-frame clones and is missing some. The table shows roughly 370,000 clones, with approximately 13% occurring only once. Sequenced material: naive CD4+ T cells from blood. These TCRs come from a young man in good health. Both conserved end residues are part of each CDR3. Each record gives: D gene, J gene, V gene, clone size, CDR3 protein, CDR3 DNA. D genes are given only for firm matches. Not every row has a clone size; where given, it reads once, few, many or a size class.

d_call: -; j_call: TRBJ1-4; v_call: TRBV30; clone_size: -; cdr3_aa: CAWNRLNEKLFF; cdr3_nt: TGTGCCTGGAACAGGCTTAATGAAAAACTGTTTTTT
d_call: -; j_call: TRBJ1-2; v_call: TRBV30; clone_size: few; cdr3_aa: CAWMFRGLGYGYTF; cdr3_nt: TGTGCCTGGATGTTTCGGGGTCTGGGCTACGGCTACACCTTC
d_call: -; j_call: TRBJ2-7; v_call: TRBV29-1; clone_size: -; cdr3_aa: CSVEVGTDEQYF; cdr3_nt: TGCAGCGTTGAGGTCGGGACCGACGAGCAGTACTTC
d_call: -; j_call: TRBJ2-4; v_call: TRBV2; clone_size: few; cdr3_aa: CASSEQAIQYF; cdr3_nt: TGTGCCAGCAGTGAACAAGCCATTCAGTACTTC
d_call: TRBD1; j_call: TRBJ1-2; v_call: TRBV7-2; clone_size: few; cdr3_aa: CASSLNRGSNGYTF; cdr3_nt: TGTGCCAGCAGCCTAAACAGGGGAAGTAATGGCTACACCTTC
d_call: -; j_call: TRBJ1-1; v_call: TRBV9; clone_size: -; cdr3_aa: CASSVASTGEAFF; cdr3_nt: TGTGCCAGCAGCGTAGCTTCAACCGGTGAAGCTTTCTTT
d_call: TRBD1; j_call: TRBJ2-5; v_call: TRBV7-9; clone_size: -; cdr3_aa: CASSLSGTGQETQYF; cdr3_nt: TGTGCCAGCAGCTTGTCCGGGACAGGACAAGAGACCCAGTACTTC
d_call: TRBD2; j_call: TRBJ2-3; v_call: TRBV12-5; clone_size: -; cdr3_aa: CASGLGTPTSGVQRDTQYF; cdr3_nt: TGTGCTAGTGGTTTGGGGACCCCGACTAGCGGGGTACAGAGGGATACGCAGTATTTT
d_call: TRBD2; j_call: TRBJ2-1; v_call: TRBV7-3; clone_size: -; cdr3_aa: CASSLTGGEQFF; cdr3_nt: TGTGCCAGCAGCTTAACGGGAGGGGAGCAGTTCTTC
d_call: TRBD2; j_call: TRBJ2-5; v_call: TRBV7-9; clone_size: few; cdr3_aa: CASSLDGGYQETQYF; cdr3_nt: TGTGCCAGCAGCTTAGACGGGGGGTACCAAGAGACCCAGTACTTC
d_call: -; j_call: TRBJ2-6; v_call: TRBV19; clone_size: few; cdr3_aa: CAARDASGANVLTF; cdr3_nt: TGTGCCGCCCGGGACGCTTCTGGGGCCAACGTCCTGACTTTC
d_call: -; j_call: TRBJ2-5; v_call: TRBV11-2; clone_size: -; cdr3_aa: CASSLVSVETQYF; cdr3_nt: TGTGCCAGCAGCTTAGTTAGCGTGGAGACCCAGTACTTC
d_call: -; j_call: TRBJ1-5; v_call: TRBV9; clone_size: -; cdr3_aa: CASSVARVQPQHF; cdr3_nt: TGTGCCAGCAGCGTAGCAAGGGTCCAGCCCCAGCATTTT
d_call: -; j_call: TRBJ2-1; v_call: TRBV18; clone_size: -; cdr3_aa: CASSGLAGSDNEQFF; cdr3_nt: TGTGCCAGCTCAGGCCTAGCAGGTAGTGACAATGAGCAGTTCTTC
d_call: TRBD2; j_call: TRBJ2-1; v_call: TRBV7-8; clone_size: -; cdr3_aa: CASSSPGLAGSEQFF; cdr3_nt: TGTGCCAGCAGCTCCCCGGGACTAGCGGGATCTGAGCAGTTCTTC
d_call: -; j_call: TRBJ1-6; v_call: TRBV25-1; clone_size: few; cdr3_aa: CASSVTGFGSPLHF; cdr3_nt: TGTGCCAGCAGCGTGACAGGCTTCGGTTCACCCCTCCACTTT
d_call: -; j_call: TRBJ2-7; v_call: TRBV13; clone_size: many; cdr3_aa: CASSLGVRLKEQYF; cdr3_nt: TGTGCCAGCAGCTTAGGAGTTCGGCTAAAGGAGCAGTACTTC
d_call: TRBD2; j_call: TRBJ2-5; v_call: TRBV11-3; clone_size: few; cdr3_aa: CASSLLAGVETQYF; cdr3_nt: TGTGCCAGCAGCTTGCTAGCGGGAGTAGAGACCCAGTACTTC
d_call: TRBD2; j_call: TRBJ2-5; v_call: TRBV7-2; clone_size: few; cdr3_aa: CASSFAGARETQYF; cdr3_nt: TGTGCCAGCAGCTTTGCGGGAGCTAGGGAGACCCAGTACTTC
d_call: TRBD2; j_call: TRBJ2-5; v_call: TRBV7-2; clone_size: -; cdr3_aa: CASSPERAGVQETQYF; cdr3_nt: TGTGCCAGCAGCCCTGAGCGCGCGGGGGTCCAAGAGACCCAGTACTTC
d_call: -; j_call: TRBJ1-4; v_call: TRBV7-2; clone_size: few; cdr3_aa: CASSPQVATNEKLFF; cdr3_nt: TGTGCCAGCAGCCCTCAGGTCGCAACTAATGAAAAACTGTTTTTT
d_call: TRBD2; j_call: TRBJ2-3; v_call: TRBV4-3; clone_size: -; cdr3_aa: CASSPLAGGRTDTQYF; cdr3_nt: TGCGCCAGCAGCCCCCTAGCGGGGGGGCGGACAGATACGCAGTATTTT
d_call: -; j_call: TRBJ2-5; v_call: TRBV6-1; clone_size: -; cdr3_aa: CASSEVAGRETQYF; cdr3_nt: TGTGCCAGCAGTGAAGTGGCAGGGAGAGAGACCCAGTACTTC
d_call: -; j_call: TRBJ1-1; v_call: TRBV5-1; clone_size: few; cdr3_aa: CASGLEVNTEAFF; cdr3_nt: TGCGCCAGTGGACTGGAGGTGAACACTGAAGCTTTCTTT
d_call: TRBD1; j_call: TRBJ2-1; v_call: TRBV19; clone_size: few; cdr3_aa: CASSIRPGDRDEQFF; cdr3_nt: TGTGCCAGTAGTATCCGCCCAGGGGACAGGGATGAGCAGTTCTTC
d_call: TRBD2; j_call: TRBJ2-3; v_call: TRBV15; clone_size: few; cdr3_aa: CATSRGQRGYTDTQYF; cdr3_nt: TGTGCCACCAGCAGAGGACAGCGGGGGTACACAGATACGCAGTATTTT
d_call: -; j_call: TRBJ2-1; v_call: TRBV7-9; clone_size: -; cdr3_aa: CASSLDGIYNEQFF; cdr3_nt: TGTGCCAGCAGCTTAGACGGCATCTACAATGAGCAGTTCTTC
d_call: TRBD1; j_call: TRBJ2-3; v_call: TRBV4-3; clone_size: few; cdr3_aa: CASSRTGGTDTQYF; cdr3_nt: TGCGCCAGCAGCAGGACAGGGGGCACAGATACGCAGTATTTT
d_call: -; j_call: TRBJ2-1; v_call: TRBV7-2; clone_size: few; cdr3_aa: CASSLVGLYNEQFF; cdr3_nt: TGTGCCAGCAGCTTAGTAGGACTTTACAATGAGCAGTTCTTC
d_call: TRBD1; j_call: TRBJ2-2; v_call: TRBV5-4; clone_size: few; cdr3_aa: CASSLASGQGISGELFF; cdr3_nt: TGTGCCAGCAGCTTGGCCTCGGGACAGGGGATTTCCGGGGAGCTGTTTTTT
d_call: -; j_call: TRBJ2-3; v_call: TRBV7-3; clone_size: -; cdr3_aa: CASSVGTLKGTDTQYF; cdr3_nt: TGTGCCAGCAGCGTGGGGACACTGAAGGGCACAGATACGCAGTATTTT
d_call: TRBD2; j_call: TRBJ2-1; v_call: TRBV15; clone_size: -; cdr3_aa: CATSSPLAGGPDEQFF; cdr3_nt: TGTGCCACCAGCAGCCCACTAGCGGGAGGGCCGGATGAGCAGTTCTTC
d_call: -; j_call: TRBJ1-4; v_call: TRBV12-5; clone_size: -; cdr3_aa: CASGLYPLEMFF; cdr3_nt: TGTGCTAGTGGTTTGTACCCCCTGGAGATGTTTTTT
d_call: -; j_call: TRBJ2-1; v_call: TRBV9; clone_size: few; cdr3_aa: CASSVDAGSSYNEQFF; cdr3_nt: TGTGCCAGCAGCGTAGATGCAGGGAGCTCCTACAATGAGCAGTTCTTC
d_call: -; j_call: TRBJ2-3; v_call: TRBV4-3; clone_size: once; cdr3_aa: CASSRRPTGLLADTQYF; cdr3_nt: TGCGCCAGCAGCCGCCGTCCGACAGGTTTATTGGCAGATACGCAGTATTTT
d_call: -; j_call: TRBJ1-5; v_call: TRBV15; clone_size: few; cdr3_aa: CATSRGDGYQPQHF; cdr3_nt: TGTGCCACCAGCAGAGGGGACGGCTATCAGCCCCAGCATTTT
d_call: -; j_call: TRBJ2-5; v_call: TRBV29-1; clone_size: few; cdr3_aa: CSVRVETQYF; cdr3_nt: TGCAGCGTAAGGGTAGAGACCCAGTACTTC
d_call: -; j_call: TRBJ2-3; v_call: TRBV7-9; clone_size: -; cdr3_aa: CASSPRDTRAQYF; cdr3_nt: TGTGCCAGCAGCCCCCGCGACACCAGGGCGCAGTATTTT
d_call: -; j_call: TRBJ2-5; v_call: TRBV15; clone_size: few; cdr3_aa: CATSREASAGRETQYF; cdr3_nt: TGTGCCACCAGCAGAGAGGCTTCGGCGGGCCGAGAGACCCAGTACTTC
d_call: -; j_call: TRBJ2-1; v_call: TRBV2; clone_size: few; cdr3_aa: CASSGRVRNEQFF; cdr3_nt: TGTGCCAGCAGTGGCAGGGTGCGCAATGAGCAGTTCTTC
d_call: TRBD2; j_call: TRBJ2-1; v_call: TRBV11-2; clone_size: few; cdr3_aa: CASSSRLAGGPNEQFF; cdr3_nt: TGTGCCAGCAGCTCCCGACTAGCGGGGGGTCCGAATGAGCAGTTCTTC
d_call: -; j_call: TRBJ2-7; v_call: TRBV4-1; clone_size: -; cdr3_aa: CASSQPGTAGEQYF; cdr3_nt: TGCGCCAGCAGCCAGCCCGGGACAGCGGGAGAGCAGTACTTC
d_call: -; j_call: TRBJ1-2; v_call: TRBV7-9; clone_size: -; cdr3_aa: CASSPLQEANYGYTF; cdr3_nt: TGTGCCAGCAGCCCACTACAGGAAGCTAACTATGGCTACACCTTC
d_call: TRBD1; j_call: TRBJ2-7; v_call: TRBV7-9; clone_size: -; cdr3_aa: CASSSWTGPYEQYF; cdr3_nt: TGTGCCAGCAGCTCCTGGACAGGGCCCTACGAGCAGTACTTC
d_call: TRBD2; j_call: TRBJ2-1; v_call: TRBV6-6; clone_size: -; cdr3_aa: CASSYPPGTTDNEQFF; cdr3_nt: TGTGCCAGCAGTTACCCTCCAGGGACTACAGACAATGAGCAGTTCTTC